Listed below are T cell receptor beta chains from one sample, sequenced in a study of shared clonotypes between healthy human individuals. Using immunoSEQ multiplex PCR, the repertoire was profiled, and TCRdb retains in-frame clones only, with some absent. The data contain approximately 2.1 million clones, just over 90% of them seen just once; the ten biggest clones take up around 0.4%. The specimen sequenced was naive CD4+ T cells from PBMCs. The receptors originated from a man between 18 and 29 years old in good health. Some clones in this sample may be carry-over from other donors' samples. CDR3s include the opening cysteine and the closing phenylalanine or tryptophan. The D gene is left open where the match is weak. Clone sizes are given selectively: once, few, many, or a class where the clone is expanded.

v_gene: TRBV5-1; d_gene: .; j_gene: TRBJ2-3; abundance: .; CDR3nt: TGCGCCAGCAGCTTGGGGGCAGGCGATAGCACAGATACGCAGTATTTT; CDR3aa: CASSLGAGDSTDTQYF
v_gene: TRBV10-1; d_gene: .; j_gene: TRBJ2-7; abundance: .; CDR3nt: TGCGCCAGCAGTGAGTCCAGTTTCGGGGACGAGCAGTACTTC; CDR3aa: CASSESSFGDEQYF
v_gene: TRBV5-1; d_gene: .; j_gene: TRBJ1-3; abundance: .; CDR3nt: TGCGCCAGCAGCTTGCCCGACTCTGGAAACACCATATATTTT; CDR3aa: CASSLPDSGNTIYF
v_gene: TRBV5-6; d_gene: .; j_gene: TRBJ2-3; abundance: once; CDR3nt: TGTGCCAGCAGCTTGAGGACAGATACGCAGTATTTT; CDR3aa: CASSLRTDTQYF
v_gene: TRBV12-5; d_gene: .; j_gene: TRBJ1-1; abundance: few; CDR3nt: TGTGCTAGTGGTTTGGCAGGTGAAGCTTTCTTT; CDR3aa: CASGLAGEAFF
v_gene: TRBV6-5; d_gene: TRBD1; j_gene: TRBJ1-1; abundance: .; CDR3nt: TGTGCCAGCAGCCAAGGGACAGAAGCTTACACTGAAGCTTTCTTT; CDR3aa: CASSQGTEAYTEAFF
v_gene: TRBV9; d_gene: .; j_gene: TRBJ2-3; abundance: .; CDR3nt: TGTGCCAGCAGCACCAGGGCACGGGAGTGGGTAGATACGCAGTATTTT; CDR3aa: CASSTRAREWVDTQYF
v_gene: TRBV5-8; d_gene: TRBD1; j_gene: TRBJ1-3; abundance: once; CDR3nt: TGTGCCAGCAGCTTCGACAGGGTGGACGGAAACACCATATATTTT; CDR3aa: CASSFDRVDGNTIYF
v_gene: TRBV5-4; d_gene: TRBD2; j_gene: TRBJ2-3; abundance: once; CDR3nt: TGTGCCAGCAGCCAGGGACTAGCGGGATGGGGGGACGGTACGCAGTATTTT; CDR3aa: CASSQGLAGWGDGTQYF
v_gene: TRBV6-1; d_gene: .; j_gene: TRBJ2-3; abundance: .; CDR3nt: TGTGCCAGCAGTGAGTTTGGGGATACGCAGTATTTT; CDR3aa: CASSEFGDTQYF
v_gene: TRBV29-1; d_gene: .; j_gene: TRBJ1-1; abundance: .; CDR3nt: TGCAGCGGCAGGTTTTGGACCTCAGAAGCTTTCTTT; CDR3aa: CSGRFWTSEAFF
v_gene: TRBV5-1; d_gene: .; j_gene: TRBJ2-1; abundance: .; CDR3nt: TGCGCCAGCAGCTTGATGGAGGGCCCCTACAATGAGCAGTTCTTC; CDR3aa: CASSLMEGPYNEQFF
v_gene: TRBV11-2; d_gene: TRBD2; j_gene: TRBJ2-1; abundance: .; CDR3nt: TGTGCCAGCAGCTTAGGGGGACTAGTCAATGAGCAGTTCTTC; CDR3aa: CASSLGGLVNEQFF
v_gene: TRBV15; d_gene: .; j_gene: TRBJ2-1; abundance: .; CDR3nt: TGTGCCACCAGCACAGAGGGACAGCGGGGATACAATGAGCAGTTCTTC; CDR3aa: CATSTEGQRGYNEQFF
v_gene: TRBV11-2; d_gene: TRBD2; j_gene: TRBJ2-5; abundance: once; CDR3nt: TGTGCCAGCAGCTTTGGAGCGGGAGGTGGGGAGACCCAGTACTTC; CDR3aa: CASSFGAGGGETQYF
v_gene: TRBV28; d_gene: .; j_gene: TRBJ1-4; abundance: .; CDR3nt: TGTGCCAGCAGTTTGCGCGTTCCAGGGGAAAAACTGTTTTTT; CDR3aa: CASSLRVPGEKLFF
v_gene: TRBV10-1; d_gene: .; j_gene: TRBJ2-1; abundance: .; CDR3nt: TGCGCCAGCAGTGAGAGTCCCTCACCGGCCTACAATGAGCAGTTCTTC; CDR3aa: CASSESPSPAYNEQFF
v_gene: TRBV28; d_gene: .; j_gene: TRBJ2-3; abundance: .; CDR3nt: TGTGCCAGCACCCAAGGGTCCTTCACAGATACGCAGTATTTT; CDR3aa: CASTQGSFTDTQYF
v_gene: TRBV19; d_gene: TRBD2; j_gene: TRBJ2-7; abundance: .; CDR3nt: TGTGCCAGTAGTATATCGGGACTAGCATCCTCCTACGAGCAGTACTTC; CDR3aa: CASSISGLASSYEQYF
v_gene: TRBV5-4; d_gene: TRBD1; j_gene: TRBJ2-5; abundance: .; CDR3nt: TGTGCCAGCAGCCCACCGGGACAGGGGGGAGAGACCCAGTACTTC; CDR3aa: CASSPPGQGGETQYF
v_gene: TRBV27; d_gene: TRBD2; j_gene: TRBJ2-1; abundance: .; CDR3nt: TGTGCCAGCAGTTTATCGTTAGCGGGAGGGGAAAATGAGCAGTTCTTC; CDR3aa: CASSLSLAGGENEQFF
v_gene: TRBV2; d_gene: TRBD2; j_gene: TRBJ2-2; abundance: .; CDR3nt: TGTGCCAGCAGTGAACTGGCGGGAGGATCAACCGGGGAGCTGTTTTTT; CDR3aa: CASSELAGGSTGELFF
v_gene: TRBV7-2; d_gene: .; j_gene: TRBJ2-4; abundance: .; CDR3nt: TGTGCCAGCAGCTTAGCGAGCCGTTCCAGGGGAAGGTCGAACATTCAGTACTTC; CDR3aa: CASSLASRSRGRSNIQYF
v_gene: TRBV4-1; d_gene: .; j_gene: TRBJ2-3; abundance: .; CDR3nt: TGCGCCAGCAGCCAAGGGCAAGCGGTTCGGGATACGCAGTATTTT; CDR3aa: CASSQGQAVRDTQYF
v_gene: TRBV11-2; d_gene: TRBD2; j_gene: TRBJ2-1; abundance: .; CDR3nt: TGTGCCAGCAGCTTAGATCGGCTAGCGGGAGCTGAGCAGTTCTTC; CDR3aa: CASSLDRLAGAEQFF
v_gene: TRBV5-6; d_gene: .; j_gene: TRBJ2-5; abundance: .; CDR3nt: TGTGCCAGCAGCTTGGAGGTACAGGAGACCCAGTACTTC; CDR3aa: CASSLEVQETQYF
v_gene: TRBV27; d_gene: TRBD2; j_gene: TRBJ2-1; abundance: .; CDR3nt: TGTGCCAGCAGTTACGAGACAACCGGGACTAGCTATTTCTTC; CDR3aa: CASSYETTGTSYFF
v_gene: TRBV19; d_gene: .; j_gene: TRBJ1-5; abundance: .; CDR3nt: TGTGCCAGTAGTACCCAGGTGGGGCCCCAGCATTTT; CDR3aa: CASSTQVGPQHF
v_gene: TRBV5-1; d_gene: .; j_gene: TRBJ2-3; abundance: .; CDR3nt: TGCGCCAGCAGCTTGGTGTCGGTCTCTAGCACAGATACGCAGTATTTT; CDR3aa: CASSLVSVSSTDTQYF
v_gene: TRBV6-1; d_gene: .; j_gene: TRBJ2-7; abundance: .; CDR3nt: TGTGCCAGCGGACGCAGGGTCTACGAGCAGTACTTC; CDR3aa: CASGRRVYEQYF
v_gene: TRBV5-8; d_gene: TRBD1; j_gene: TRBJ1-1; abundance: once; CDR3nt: TGTGCCAGCAGCCTCCCGTACGCGTTGGGTCAGGGGGCCACTGAAGCTTTCTTT; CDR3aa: CASSLPYALGQGATEAFF
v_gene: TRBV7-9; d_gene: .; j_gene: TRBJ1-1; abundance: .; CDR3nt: TGTGCCAGCAGCTTTCAGGGGCCGAACACTGAAGCTTTCTTT; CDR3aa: CASSFQGPNTEAFF
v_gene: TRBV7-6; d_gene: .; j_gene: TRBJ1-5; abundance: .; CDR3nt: TGTGCCAGCAGCCCGGTTAGGAGCAATCAGCCCCAGCATTTT; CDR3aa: CASSPVRSNQPQHF
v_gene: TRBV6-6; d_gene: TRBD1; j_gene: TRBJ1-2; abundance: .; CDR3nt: TGTGCCAGCAATAGGGACAGTTTTTTCTATGGCTACACCTTC; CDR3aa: CASNRDSFFYGYTF
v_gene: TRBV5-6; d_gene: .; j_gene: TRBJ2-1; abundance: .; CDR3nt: TGTGCCAGCAGCTTGGGACTATCCCTTTACAATGAGCAGTTCTTC; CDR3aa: CASSLGLSLYNEQFF
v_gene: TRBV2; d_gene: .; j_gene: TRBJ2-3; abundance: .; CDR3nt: TGTGCCAGCAAGGGACCCGCGAGCACAGATACGCAGTATTTT; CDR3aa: CASKGPASTDTQYF
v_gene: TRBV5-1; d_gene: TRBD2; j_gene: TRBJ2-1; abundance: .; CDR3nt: TGCGCCAGCAGCTTGCGGACTAGCGGGAGTAGGGATGAGCAGTTCTTC; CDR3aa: CASSLRTSGSRDEQFF
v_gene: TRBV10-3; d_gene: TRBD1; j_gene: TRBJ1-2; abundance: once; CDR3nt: TGTGCCATCAGGGACCAGGGGGACTATGGCTACACCTTC; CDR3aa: CAIRDQGDYGYTF
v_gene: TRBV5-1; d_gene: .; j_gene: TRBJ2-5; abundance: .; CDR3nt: TGCGCCAGCAACCAAGGTGGGGGTAGGAAGACCCAGTACTTC; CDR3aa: CASNQGGGRKTQYF
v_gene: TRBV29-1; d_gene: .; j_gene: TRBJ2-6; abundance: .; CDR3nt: TGCAGCGTTCGGATCTCTGGGGCCAACGTCCTGACTTTC; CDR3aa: CSVRISGANVLTF
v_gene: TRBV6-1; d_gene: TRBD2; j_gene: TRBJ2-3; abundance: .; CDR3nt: TGTGCCACCGGTACGGCGGGAGGCACGTCGGATACGCAGTATTTT; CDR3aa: CATGTAGGTSDTQYF
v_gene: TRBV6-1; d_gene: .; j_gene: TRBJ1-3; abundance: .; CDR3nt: TGTGCCAGCAGTGTGGGGTTCTCTGGAAACACCATATATTTT; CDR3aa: CASSVGFSGNTIYF
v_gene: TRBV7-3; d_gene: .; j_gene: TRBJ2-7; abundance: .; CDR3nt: TGTGCCAGCAGCTTAGGTCAACCGGGGGCTTACGAGCAGTACTTC; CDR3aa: CASSLGQPGAYEQYF
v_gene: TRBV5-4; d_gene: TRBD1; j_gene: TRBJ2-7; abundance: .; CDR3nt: TGTGCCAGCAGCTTGGACAGGGGTGACGAGCAGTACTTC; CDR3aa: CASSLDRGDEQYF
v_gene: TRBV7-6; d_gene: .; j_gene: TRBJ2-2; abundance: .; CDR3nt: TGTGCCAGCAGCTTAGTGGCAGGTCCGAACACCGGGGAGCTGTTTTTT; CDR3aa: CASSLVAGPNTGELFF
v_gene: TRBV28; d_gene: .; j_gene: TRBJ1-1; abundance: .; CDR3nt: TGTGCCAGCAGCCAACCTTCTATGGTAACTGAAGCTTTCTTT; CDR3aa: CASSQPSMVTEAFF
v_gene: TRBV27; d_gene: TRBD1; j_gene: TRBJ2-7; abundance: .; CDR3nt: TGTGCCAGCAGTCCCCGGGACAGCCCCTACGAGCAGTACTTC; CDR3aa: CASSPRDSPYEQYF
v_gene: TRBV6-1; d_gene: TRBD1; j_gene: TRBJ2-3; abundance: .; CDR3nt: TGTGCCAGCAGTGGACAGGGGGTGGGCACAGATACGCAGTATTTT; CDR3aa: CASSGQGVGTDTQYF
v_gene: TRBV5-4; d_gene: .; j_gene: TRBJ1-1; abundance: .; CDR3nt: TGTGCCAGCAGCCCCCCCCGTAGCACTGAAGCTTTCTTT; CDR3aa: CASSPPRSTEAFF
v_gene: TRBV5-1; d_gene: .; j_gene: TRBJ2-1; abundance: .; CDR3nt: TGCGCCAGCACCGGATTATATGATGAGCAGTTCTTC; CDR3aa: CASTGLYDEQFF
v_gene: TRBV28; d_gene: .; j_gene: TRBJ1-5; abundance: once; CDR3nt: TGTGCCAGCGGGGGTACATATAGCAATCAGCCCCAGCATTTT; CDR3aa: CASGGTYSNQPQHF
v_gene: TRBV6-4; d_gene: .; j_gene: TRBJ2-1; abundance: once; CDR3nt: TGTGCCAGCAGTGCCAGGGGCTATCAGCCCTACAATGAGCAGTTCTTC; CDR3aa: CASSARGYQPYNEQFF
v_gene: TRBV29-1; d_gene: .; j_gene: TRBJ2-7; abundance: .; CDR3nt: TGCAGCGCGCTTCGGTCCAACGAGCAGTACTTC; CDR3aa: CSALRSNEQYF
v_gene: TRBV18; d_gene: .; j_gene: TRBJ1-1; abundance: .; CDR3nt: TGTGCCAGCTCACCCTTCGGCGGCACTGAAGCTTTCTTT; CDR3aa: CASSPFGGTEAFF
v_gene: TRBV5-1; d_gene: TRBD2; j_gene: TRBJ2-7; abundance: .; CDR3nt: TGCGCCAGCAGCTATGTAGCAGCGGGAGTTTCGGACGAGCAGTACTTC; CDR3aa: CASSYVAAGVSDEQYF
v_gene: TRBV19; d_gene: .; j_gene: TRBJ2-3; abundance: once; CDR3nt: TGTGCCAGTAGTAATAGCTGGGCTACGCAGTATTTT; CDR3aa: CASSNSWATQYF
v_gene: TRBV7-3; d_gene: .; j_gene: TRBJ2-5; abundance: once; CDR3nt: TGTGCCAGCAGCTCAGGCGGGCCCATACAAGAGACCCAGTACTTC; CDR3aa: CASSSGGPIQETQYF